This T cell receptor beta chain was identified during a study of cytomegalovirus exposure and HLA in healthy donors. The CDR3 sequence is 14 residues long. Germline trimming cut 6 bases from V and 8 bases from J; bases unmatched to any gene: 8. Germline-derived CDR1 and CDR2 are MNHEY and SVGAGI. Use of 60 Vbeta and 13 Jbeta primers characterized the PCR. Assay: immunoSEQ multiplex PCR; the TCRdb copy retains only in-frame clones and omits some. Of 150,000 to 200,000 clones listed, over 60% were seen once; the top ten hold around 0.98%. The TCR was taken from a woman in her fifties or sixties in good health and CMV-seropositive. The sequenced sample was PBMCs. The chain combines TRBV6-5 with TRBJ2-1; 9 positions match TRBD2. DNA for the CDR3: TGTGCCAGCAGACCGGGACTAGCATATGATGAGCAGTTCTTC. Translation: CASRPGLAYDEQFF.